These T cell receptor beta chains were read from a single sample in a study of blood T cells in healthy people across ages. TCRdb processed the 5' RACE reads anew with MiXCR; each CDR3 protein has one entry. The sample yields some 560,000 distinct CDR3 sequences, 25% to 35% seen once. These data were also filed under a second study, of T cells of mothers and their children.

Specimen: blood. Source of these receptors: a boy between 2 and 10 years old in good health. CDR3s include the opening cysteine and the closing phenylalanine or tryptophan.

CDR3 protein: CASSQDRPSGSSYNEQFF
V gene: TRBV4-3
CDR3 length: 18

CDR3 protein: CSARLKGTFRQYF
V gene: TRBV20-1
CDR3 length: 13

CDR3 protein: CASSQVGSGGTTDTQYF
V gene: TRBV3-1
CDR3 length: 17

CDR3 protein: CASSRRGGRGGELFF
V gene: TRBV10-3
CDR3 length: 15

CDR3 protein: CASSLVFTRIDEQFF
V gene: TRBV5-1
CDR3 length: 15

CDR3 protein: CASSPTYRGANVLTF
V gene: TRBV4-3
CDR3 length: 15

CDR3 protein: CATSRTRTLNYGYTF
V gene: TRBV15
CDR3 length: 15

CDR3 protein: CASSLDLSGSNSPLHF
V gene: TRBV12-3/TRBV12-4
CDR3 length: 16

CDR3 protein: CASSQEVGDNTEAFF
V gene: TRBV4-1
CDR3 length: 15

CDR3 protein: CASSLTRTGELFF
V gene: TRBV27
CDR3 length: 13

CDR3 protein: CASSLPSGETQYF
V gene: TRBV18
CDR3 length: 13

CDR3 protein: CAISAPGQGRETQYF
V gene: TRBV10-3
CDR3 length: 15

CDR3 protein: CASSPLGDRVQEKLFF
V gene: TRBV7-9
CDR3 length: 16

CDR3 protein: CATSRLGDRGDQETQYF
V gene: TRBV15
CDR3 length: 17

CDR3 protein: CATGRSNTGELFF
V gene: TRBV27
CDR3 length: 13

CDR3 protein: CATSRDRGGYTF
V gene: TRBV15
CDR3 length: 12

CDR3 protein: CASSEAHVSGANVLTF
V gene: TRBV6-1
CDR3 length: 16

CDR3 protein: CASSYHGTAKNGYTF
V gene: TRBV6-5
CDR3 length: 15

CDR3 protein: CASSEGFYNEQFF
V gene: TRBV5-1
CDR3 length: 13

CDR3 protein: CASSYTGGSTGELFF
V gene: TRBV6-5
CDR3 length: 15

CDR3 protein: CAISEALPGWYNEQFF
V gene: TRBV10-3
CDR3 length: 16

CDR3 protein: CASSWPGQGTDTQYF
V gene: TRBV5-1
CDR3 length: 15

CDR3 protein: CASSPGEGGGAQYF
V gene: TRBV12-3/TRBV12-4
CDR3 length: 14

CDR3 protein: CASRAGPRGETQYF
V gene: TRBV6-1
CDR3 length: 14

CDR3 protein: CASSPGELTIEQYF
V gene: TRBV18
CDR3 length: 14